These 21 T cell receptor beta chains share one sample of origin, sequenced in a study of T cells in Graves' hyperthyroidism and ophthalmopathy. TCR beta CDR3 sequences were amplified from RNA transcripts. The HTBI primer set was used in a first-round RT-PCR of the TCR CDR3. In TCRdb, the multiplex PCR reads were re-called with MiXCR into one record per CDR3 protein. This sample has 300,000 to 450,000 distinct CDR3 sequences, with under 15% found just once. The sample taken for sequencing was blood. The receptor source for this set is a young woman with Graves' hyperthyroidism.

The chain recombines TRBV28 with TRBJ2-6; the match to TRBD1 covers 8 bases. The CDR3 length is 17 residues. Germline-derived CDR1 and CDR2 are MDHEN and SYDVKM. V dropped 5 bases and J dropped 0; count of bases not matched to a gene: 6. DNA of the CDR3: TGTGCCAGCAGTCACCGGGACAGGCGCTCTGGGGCCAACGTCCTGACTTTC. Translation gives CASSHRDRRSGANVLTF.

V gene TRBV18 combines with J gene TRBJ2-3, with D possibly being TRBD2 (5 bases). Germline CDR1 is KGHSH and CDR2 is LQKENI. Deletions cut 0 bases from V and 8 bases from J, with 15 bases between. The CDR3 totals 15 residues. The chain's CDR3 is CASSPPIGVKGTQYF. Written as DNA, the CDR3 is TGTGCCAGCTCACCACCGATCGGGGTGAAAGGTACGCAGTATTTT.

This clonotype occurred many times. V and J are TRBV2 and TRBJ2-1; D might be TRBD2 (6 bases). From germline, CDR1 is SNHLY and CDR2 FYNNEI. The V end lost 6 bases, the J end lost 6 bases, and 21 bases lay between the germline ends. This CDR3 is built from 16 residues. The CDR3 here is CASRGGPGGWGNEQFF. Written as DNA, the CDR3 is TGTGCCAGCAGGGGGGGACCCGGGGGTTGGGGCAATGAGCAGTTCTTC.

This clonotype has ten or more counts. This chain connects TRBV7-2 to TRBJ1-5, with D unclear. V shed 2 bases and J shed 3 bases, with 8 bases lying between them. The germline V gene has CDR1 SGHTA and CDR2 FQGNSA. CDR3 length equals 14 residues. The DNA of the CDR3 is TGTGCCAGCAGCTTATTACAGCCCAATCAGCCCCAGCATTTT. Protein: CASSLLQPNQPQHF. Full variable domain (rest looked up from reference TRBV7-2 and TRBJ1-5): GAGVSQSPSNKVTEKGKDVELRCDPISGHTALYWYRQSLGQGLEFLIYFQGNSAPDKSGLPSDRFSAERTGGSVSTLTIQRTQQEDSAVYLCASSLLQPNQPQHFGDGTRLSIL.

In this sample, this clonotype turned up many times. This chain joins TRBV28 and TRBJ2-1; D is ambiguous. V was pared by 3 bases and J by 10 bases, with 10 bases between. CDR3 length: 12 amino acids. CDR1 is MDHEN and CDR2 is SYDVKM in the germline V gene. The CDR3 sequence: CASSFRWTEQFF. CDR3 DNA: TGTGCCAGCAGTTTCCGATGGACGGAGCAGTTCTTC.

This clonotype was recorded many times. This chain uses TRBV5-1 with TRBJ1-1; no firm D call. The CDR3 runs to 13 residues. Trimming shortened V by 4 bases and J by 7 bases, and 14 bases separated the two germline ends. CDR1 is SGHRS, CDR2 YFSETQ, per germline. The CDR3 spells CASSLFTDGEAFF. CDR3 bases: TGCGCCAGCAGCCTCTTTACAGACGGTGAAGCTTTCTTT.

This clonotype was found a few times. J is TRBJ2-7 and V is TRBV20-1; D unresolved. The V end was cut by 1 base, the J end by 3 bases, with 25 bases between. Looked up from germline, CDR1 is DFQATT and CDR2 is SNEGSKA (reference sequence). The CDR3 is 18 amino acids. This CDR3 is CSARGPSFGAQSCYEQYF. CDR3 bases: TGCAGTGCTAGAGGCCCCAGTTTCGGAGCCCAATCCTGCTACGAGCAGTACTTC.

The table lists this clonotype with many counts. The chain employs TRBV7-2 and TRBJ2-7; TRBD2 matches 8 bases. This CDR3 spans 17 amino acids. V gave up 5 bases and J gave up 4 bases; unmatched junction bases: 16. The germline CDR1 and CDR2 sequences are SGHTA and FQGNSA. DNA of the CDR3: TGTGCCAGCAGCCCCCGAGGAACGGCGGGAGGTGGTTACGAGCAGTACTTC. Protein sequence: CASSPRGTAGGGYEQYF.

This clonotype was picked up a small number of times. J is TRBJ1-5 and V is TRBV7-8; a weak D match, TRBD1 (5 bases). The CDR3 has 16 amino acids. Germline V lookup: CDR1 SGHVS, CDR2 FQNEAQ. V lost 3 bases, J lost 4 bases, and 16 bases lay in between. CDR3: CASSFFGDPGNQPQHF. The CDR3 region has the DNA TGTGCCAGCAGCTTTTTCGGAGACCCAGGGAATCAGCCCCAGCATTTT. Filled out from reference TRBV7-8 and TRBJ1-5, the complete variable domain reads GAGVSQSPRYKVAKRGQDVALRCDPISGHVSLFWYQQALGQGPEFLTYFQNEAQLDKSGLPSDRFFAERPEGSVSTLKIQRTQQEDSAVYLCASSFFGDPGNQPQHFGDGTRLSIL.

This clonotype was recorded a few times. The V and J genes are TRBV12-3 or TRBV12-4 and TRBJ1-1; D is undetermined. The CDR3 length is 12 residues. Trimming shortened V by 5 bases and J by 14 bases, and 18 bases separated the two germline ends. The CDR3 bases are TGTGCCAGCAGTCCCGGGCCCTCCGTAGCCTTCTTT. It encodes CASSPGPSVAFF.

As to this clonotype: A single base separates this from a much larger clone, so it may be a read error. This chain uses TRBV3-1 with TRBJ2-7; no clear D. The J call may be faulty, since TRBJ2-1 better matches the DNA end. CDR1 is LGHDT and CDR2 is YNNKEL in the germline V gene (reference sequence). The CDR3 covers 13 residues. The DNA for the CDR3 is TGTGCCAGCAGCCAGGCTCTAGGGTACGAGCAGTTCTTC. This sequence encodes CASSQALGYEQFF.

This clonotype was seen more than once but under ten times. This chain connects TRBV7-3 to TRBJ2-2; 9 nucleotides align to TRBD2. There are 17 residues in the CDR3. Germline CDR1 is SGHTA and CDR2 is FQGTGA. V was clipped by 5 bases and J by 5 bases; unmatched bases: 12. The CDR3 nucleotides read TGTGCCAGCAGCCTTGGGGGCAGCGGGAGGTTTACCGGGGAGCTGTTTTTT. This sequence encodes CASSLGGSGRFTGELFF.

This clonotype has at least ten counts. The V gene is TRBV7-2, the J gene TRBJ2-3; D uncertain. The germline V and J ends were trimmed by 1 base and 2 bases, with 13 bases remaining between them. CDR3 size: 16 residues. Germline V lookup: CDR1 SGHTA, CDR2 FQGNSA. CDR3 amino acids: CASSLDRWLITDTQYF. The DNA for the CDR3 is TGTGCCAGCAGCTTAGATCGGTGGCTAATCACAGATACGCAGTATTTT.

This clonotype was counted ten times or more. The V call is TRBV20-1, the J call TRBJ2-1; no clear D. The germline gives CDR1 DFQATT, CDR2 SNEGSKA (reference sequence). Trimming took off 1 base at V and 4 bases at J, with 8 bases between the two ends. CDR3 size: 13 residues. In DNA, the CDR3 is TGCAGTGCTAGAGTTCCAGAGTACAATGAGCAGTTCTTC. The encoded protein is CSARVPEYNEQFF.

This clonotype was counted at least ten times. The chain is built from TRBV7-2 and TRBJ2-5; 7 nucleotides align to TRBD2. The V gene end was trimmed by 1 base and the J gene end by 2 bases; junction bases not matched to a gene: 4. CDR3 size: 15 residues. Germline values: CDR1 SGHTA, CDR2 FQGNSA. The CDR3 region is CASSLVYGRQETQYF. CDR3 coding DNA: TGTGCCAGCAGCTTAGTTTACGGGAGGCAAGAGACCCAGTACTTC.

This clonotype was recorded many times. This rearrangement joins TRBV5-5 to TRBJ1-4, with 7 bases lining up with TRBD1. CDR1 is SGHKS, CDR2 YYEKEE, per germline (reference sequence). The CDR3 contains 14 residues. J gave up 7 bases and V 4 bases, and 7 bases lay outside the gene matches. The CDR3 nucleotides read TGTGCCAGCAGCCCGGACAGGCTCGGTGAAAAACTGTTTTTT. It translates to CASSPDRLGEKLFF.

Of note for this clonotype: This may come from a read error, since a much larger clone is one base off. The chain has TRBV20-1 and TRBJ1-5; no definite D call. CDR3 length: 12 residues. From germline, CDR1 is DFQATT and CDR2 SNEGSKA (reference sequence). CDR3 in DNA: TGCAGTGCTCGCGGAGTGAGTCAGCCCCGGCATTTT. This codes for CSARGVSQPRHF.

A word on this clonotype: This could be a read error, since a much larger clone is one nucleotide away. The chain combines TRBV12-3 or TRBV12-4 with TRBJ2-7; TRBD1 might be the D (6 bases). CDR3 length: 14 amino acids. Here the CDR3 reads CTSSLSGDPYEQYF. The CDR3 coding sequence is TGTACCAGCAGTTTATCAGGGGACCCCTACGAGCAGTACTTC.

The rearrangement joins TRBV2 to TRBJ1-6; D not resolved. Germline V gene lookup returns CDR1 SNHLY and CDR2 FYNNEI. The CDR3 has 14 amino acids. Trimming removed 9 bases from V and 5 bases from J, with 14 bases in between. CDR3 region: CASGPDMNNSPLHF. DNA for the CDR3: TGTGCCAGTGGCCCTGACATGAATAATTCACCCCTCCACTTT.

This clonotype was detected many times. The rearrangement joins TRBV5-6 to TRBJ1-1; D is unresolved. The V gene lost 3 bases and the J gene lost 3 bases, with 15 bases spanning the gap. CDR1 SGHDT and CDR2 YYEEEE come from the germline V gene. This CDR3 contains 15 residues. CDR3: CASSSPADPDTEAFF. CDR3 bases: TGTGCCAGCAGCTCGCCCGCGGACCCCGACACTGAAGCTTTCTTT.

This clonotype appeared a few times. V and J are TRBV20-1 and TRBJ1-1; D unclear. V was clipped by 3 bases and J by 1 base, with 12 bases between them. Germline CDR1 reads DFQATT; CDR2 reads SNEGSKA (reference sequence). This CDR3 comprises 14 residues. CDR3 protein: CSARGPHQNTEAFF. Here the CDR3 DNA reads TGCAGTGCTAGGGGTCCACATCAGAACACTGAAGCTTTCTTT.